The TCR beta chain described here comes from a study of blood T cell repertoires in COVID-19. Overall study: Some COVID-19 samples were acute and others convalescent; all came from the United States, Italy and Spain.

CDR3 length equals 15 residues. V lost 3 bases, J lost 0 bases, and 13 bases lay in between. Per germline, CDR1 SGHNT and CDR2 YYREEE (reference sequence). The table came from immunoSEQ multiplex PCR; TCRdb's copy has only in-frame clones and leaves some out. In the table there are 55,000 to 75,000 clones, 80% to 90% of which are singletons. The gene calls are TRBV5-4 and TRBJ2-7, with D unclear. This TCR was recovered from a human donor in a cohort sampled during active COVID-19. Sequencing was done on a sample of peripheral blood. The CDR3 coding sequence is TGTGCCAGCAGCTCGTCCCCTCTTAGCTCCTACGAGCAGTACTTC. Its translation: CASSSSPLSSYEQYF.